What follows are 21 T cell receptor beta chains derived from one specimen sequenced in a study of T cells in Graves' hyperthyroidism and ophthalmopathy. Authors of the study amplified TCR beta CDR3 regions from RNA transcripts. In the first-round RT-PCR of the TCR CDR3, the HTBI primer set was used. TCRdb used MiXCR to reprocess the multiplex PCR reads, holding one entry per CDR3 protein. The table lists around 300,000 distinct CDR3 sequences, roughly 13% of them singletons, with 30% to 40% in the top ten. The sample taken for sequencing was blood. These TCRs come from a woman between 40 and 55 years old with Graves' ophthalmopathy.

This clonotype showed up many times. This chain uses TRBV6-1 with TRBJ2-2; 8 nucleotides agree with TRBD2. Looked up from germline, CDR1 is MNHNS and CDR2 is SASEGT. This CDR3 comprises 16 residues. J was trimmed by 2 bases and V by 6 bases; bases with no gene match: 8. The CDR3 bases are TGTGCCAGCAGCCTAACTAGCGGCTCAAACACCGGGGAGCTGTTTTTT. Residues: CASSLTSGSNTGELFF.

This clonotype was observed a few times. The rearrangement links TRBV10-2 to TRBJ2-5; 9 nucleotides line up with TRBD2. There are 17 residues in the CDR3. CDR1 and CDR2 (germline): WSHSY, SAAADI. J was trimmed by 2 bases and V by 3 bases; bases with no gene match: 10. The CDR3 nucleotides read TGCGCCAGCAGTGAATTCTGGAGACTAGCGGATCAAGAGACCCAGTACTTC. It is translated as CASSEFWRLADQETQYF.

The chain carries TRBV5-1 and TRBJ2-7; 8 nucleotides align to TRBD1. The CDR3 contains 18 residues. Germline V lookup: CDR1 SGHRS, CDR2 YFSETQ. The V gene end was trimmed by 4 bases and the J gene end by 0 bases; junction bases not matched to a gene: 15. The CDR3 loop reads CASSRGVLDRVISYEQYF. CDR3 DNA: TGCGCCAGCAGCCGTGGGGTATTGGACAGGGTAATCTCCTACGAGCAGTACTTC.

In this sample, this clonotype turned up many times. The CDR3 spells CASTYDRSNQPQHF. The CDR3 nucleotides read TGTGCCAGCACCTATGATAGGAGCAATCAGCCCCAGCATTTT. V gene TRBV6-1 combines with J gene TRBJ1-5; D ambiguous. CDR1 is MNHNS, CDR2 SASEGT, per germline. There are 14 residues in the CDR3. Trimming took off 7 bases at V and 1 base at J, with 11 bases between the two ends.

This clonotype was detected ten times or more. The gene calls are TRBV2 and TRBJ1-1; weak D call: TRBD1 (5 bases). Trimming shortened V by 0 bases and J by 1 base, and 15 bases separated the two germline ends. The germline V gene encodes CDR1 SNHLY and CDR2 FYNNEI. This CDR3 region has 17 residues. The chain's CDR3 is CASSEAQGFRTNTEAFF. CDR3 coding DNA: TGTGCCAGCAGTGAAGCGCAGGGTTTTCGAACGAACACTGAAGCTTTCTTT.

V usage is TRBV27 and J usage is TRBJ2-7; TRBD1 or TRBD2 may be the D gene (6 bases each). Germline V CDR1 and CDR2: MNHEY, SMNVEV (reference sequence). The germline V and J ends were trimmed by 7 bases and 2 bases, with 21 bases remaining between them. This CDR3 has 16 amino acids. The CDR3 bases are TGTGCCAGCATTGGGGCCCCGGGACGGGGGCCCTACGAGCAGTACTTC. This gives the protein CASIGAPGRGPYEQYF.

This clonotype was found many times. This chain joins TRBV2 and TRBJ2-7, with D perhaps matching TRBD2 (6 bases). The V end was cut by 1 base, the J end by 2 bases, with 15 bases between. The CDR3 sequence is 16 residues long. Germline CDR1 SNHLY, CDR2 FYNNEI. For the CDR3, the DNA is TGTGCCAGCAGTGAAGGGGTGGGGGGACCCCCCTACGAGCAGTACTTC. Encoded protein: CASSEGVGGPPYEQYF.

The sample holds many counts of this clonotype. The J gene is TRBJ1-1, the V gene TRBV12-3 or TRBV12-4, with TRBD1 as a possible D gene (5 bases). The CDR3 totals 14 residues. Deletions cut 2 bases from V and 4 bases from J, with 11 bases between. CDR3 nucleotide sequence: TGTGCCAGCAGTTTAAGCGATGGGGGCACTGAAGCTTTCTTT. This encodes CASSLSDGGTEAFF.

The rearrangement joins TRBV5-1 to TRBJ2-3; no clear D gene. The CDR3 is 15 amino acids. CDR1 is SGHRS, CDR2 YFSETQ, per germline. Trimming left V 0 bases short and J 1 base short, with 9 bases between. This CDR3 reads CASSLEGFGTDTQYF. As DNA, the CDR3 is TGCGCCAGCAGCTTGGAAGGGTTTGGCACAGATACGCAGTATTTT.

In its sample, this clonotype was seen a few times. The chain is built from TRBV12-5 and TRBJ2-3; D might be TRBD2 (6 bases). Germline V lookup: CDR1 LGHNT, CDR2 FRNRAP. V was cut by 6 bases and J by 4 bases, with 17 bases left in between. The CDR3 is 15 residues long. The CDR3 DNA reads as TGTGCTAGTGGCTCCCTCGGCAGGGAGGCAGATACGCAGTATTTT. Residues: CASGSLGREADTQYF.

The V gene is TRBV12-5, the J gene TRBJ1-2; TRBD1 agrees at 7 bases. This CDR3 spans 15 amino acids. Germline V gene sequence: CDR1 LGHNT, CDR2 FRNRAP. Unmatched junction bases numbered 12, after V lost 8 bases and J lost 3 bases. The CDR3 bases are TGTGCTAGTAGAAGCATCAGGGGGAAGGACTATGGCTACACCTTC. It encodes CASRSIRGKDYGYTF.

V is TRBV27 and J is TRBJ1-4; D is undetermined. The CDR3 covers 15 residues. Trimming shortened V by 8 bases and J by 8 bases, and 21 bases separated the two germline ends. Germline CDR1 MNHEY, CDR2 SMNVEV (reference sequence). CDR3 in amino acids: CASGPGWEQGEKLFF. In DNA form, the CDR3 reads TGTGCCAGCGGCCCCGGCTGGGAGCAAGGCGAAAAACTGTTTTTT.

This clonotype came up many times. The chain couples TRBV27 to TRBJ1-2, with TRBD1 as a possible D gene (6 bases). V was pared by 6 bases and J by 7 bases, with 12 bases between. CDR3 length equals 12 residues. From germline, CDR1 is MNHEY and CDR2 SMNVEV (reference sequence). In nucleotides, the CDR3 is TGTGCCAGCAGCCCCGGGGGGGCTGGCTACACCTTC. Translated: CASSPGGAGYTF.

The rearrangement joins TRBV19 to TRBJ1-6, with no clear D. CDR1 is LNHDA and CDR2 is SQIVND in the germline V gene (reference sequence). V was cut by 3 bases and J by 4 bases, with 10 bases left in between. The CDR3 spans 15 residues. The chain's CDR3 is CASSIRHSYNSPLHF. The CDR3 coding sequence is TGTGCCAGTAGTATCCGACACAGTTATAATTCACCCCTCCACTTT.

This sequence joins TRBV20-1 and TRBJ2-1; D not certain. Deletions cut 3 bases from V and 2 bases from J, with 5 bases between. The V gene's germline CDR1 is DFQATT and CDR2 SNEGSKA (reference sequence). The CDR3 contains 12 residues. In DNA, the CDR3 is TGCAGTGCTAGGACGACCTACAATGAGCAGTTCTTC. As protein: CSARTTYNEQFF.

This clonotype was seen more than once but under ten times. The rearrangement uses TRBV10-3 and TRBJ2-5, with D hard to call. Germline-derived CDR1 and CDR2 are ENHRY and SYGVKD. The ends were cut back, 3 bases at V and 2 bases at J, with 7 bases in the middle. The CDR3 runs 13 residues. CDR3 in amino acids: CAISDGDQETQYF. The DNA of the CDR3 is TGTGCCATCAGTGATGGAGATCAAGAGACCCAGTACTTC.

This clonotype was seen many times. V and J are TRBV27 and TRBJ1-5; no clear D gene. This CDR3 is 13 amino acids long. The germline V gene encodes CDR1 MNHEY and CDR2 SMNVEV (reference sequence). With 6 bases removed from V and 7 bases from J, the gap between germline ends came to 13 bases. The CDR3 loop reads CASSAGVGQPQHF. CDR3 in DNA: TGTGCCAGCAGCGCTGGGGTGGGGCAGCCCCAGCATTTT.

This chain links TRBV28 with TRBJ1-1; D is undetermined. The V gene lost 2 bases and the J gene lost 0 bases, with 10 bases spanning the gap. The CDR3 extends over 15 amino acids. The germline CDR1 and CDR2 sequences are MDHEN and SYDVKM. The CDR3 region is CASSLTGVVNTEAFF. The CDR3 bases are TGTGCCAGCAGTTTAACCGGGGTGGTGAACACTGAAGCTTTCTTT.

The CDR3 here is CASSASQGIFTEAFF. The CDR3 DNA follows: TGTGCCAGCAGTGCGTCACAGGGGATATTCACTGAAGCTTTCTTT. This chain joins TRBV28 and TRBJ1-1; 7 nucleotides line up with TRBD1. V trimming: 5 bases; J trimming: 4 bases; junction bases outside the gene matches: 10. CDR1 and CDR2 (germline): MDHEN, SYDVKM. The CDR3 has 15 amino acids.

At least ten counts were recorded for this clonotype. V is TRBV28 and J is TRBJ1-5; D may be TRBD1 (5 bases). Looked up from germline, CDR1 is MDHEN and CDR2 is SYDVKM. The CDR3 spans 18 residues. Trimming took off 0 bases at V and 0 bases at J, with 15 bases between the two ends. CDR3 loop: CASSLWAAGGGSNQPQHF. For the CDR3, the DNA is TGTGCCAGCAGTTTATGGGCAGCGGGGGGTGGTAGCAATCAGCCCCAGCATTTT.

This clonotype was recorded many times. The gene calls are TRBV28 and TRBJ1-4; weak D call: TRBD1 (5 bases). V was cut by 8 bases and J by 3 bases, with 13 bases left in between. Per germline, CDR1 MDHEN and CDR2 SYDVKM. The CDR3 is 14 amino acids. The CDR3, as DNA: TGTGCCAGCCAACTACAAGGGGCTAATGAAAAACTGTTTTTT. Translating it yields CASQLQGANEKLFF.